This entry lists 26 T cell receptor beta chains sequenced from one sample in a study of tumor-infiltrating lymphocytes in primary liver carcinoma. With roughly 540 ng total RNA as template and a constant-region primer, TCR beta cDNA was made. TCR beta libraries came from three nested multiplex PCR rounds using slightly modified ARM-PCR. The study ran its first two PCR rounds for 9 to 10 cycles each, using TRBV1-TRBV30 forward primers and a C-beta reverse primer. TCRdb processed the multiplex PCR reads anew with MiXCR; each CDR3 protein has one entry. The repertoire holds 100,000 to 150,000 distinct CDR3 sequences, with 50% to 80% as singletons. The approximately 20-31 mg bulk tissue piece was not sorted before simultaneous RNA and DNA extraction. Sequencing was done on a sample of liver tumor tissue from sampling region 3. Indicated subset: tumor region T3, left-lateral pole. The receptors come from a woman aged 55-75 years with primary liver carcinoma and hepatitis B virus infection.

Concerning this clonotype: A junction boundary mismatches the germline segment, possibly from a read error. The chain is built from TRBV23-1 and TRBJ2-4, with D tentatively TRBD2 (6 bases). TRBV23-1 belongs to the ORF category, with a function that is uncertain. The CDR3 extends over 17 amino acids. The CDR3 DNA is TGCGCCAGCAATCAATCGGAGGGGACTCTAGCCAAAAACATTCAGTACTTC. Translation gives CASNQSEGTLAKNIQYF.

Notes on this clonotype: This clone may be a read error of a much larger clone one base away. This chain joins TRBV30 and TRBJ1-6; D remains ambiguous. The CDR3 runs 12 residues. Trimming pared 4 bases from V and 10 bases from J, leaving 11 bases between. Germline-derived CDR1 and CDR2 are GTSNPN and SVGIG (reference sequence). The CDR3, as DNA: TGTGCCTGGAATGCGCTTGGCTCACCCCTCCACTTT. Amino acid sequence: CAWNALGSPLHF. Filled out from reference TRBV30 and TRBJ1-6, the complete variable domain reads SQTIHQWPATLVQPVGSPLSLECTVEGTSNPNLYWYRQAAGRGLQLLFYSVGIGQISSEVPQNLSASRPQDRQFILSSKKLLLSDSGFYLCAWNALGSPLHFGNGTRLTVT.

The rearrangement uses TRBV5-1 and TRBJ2-2; D possibly corresponds to TRBD1 (5 bases). CDR1 and CDR2 (germline): SGHRS, YFSETQ. This CDR3 comprises 14 residues. Deletions cut 2 bases from V and 7 bases from J, with 12 bases between. Written as DNA, the CDR3 is TGCGCCAGCAGCTTCAGGGCGAGCATCGGGGAGCTGTTTTTT. As protein: CASSFRASIGELFF.

Only one count was recorded for this clonotype. Given the absence of the conserved phenylalanine or tryptophan at the CDR3 end, a read error is likely. This chain links TRBV6-1 with TRBJ1-2; 9 bases are a match to TRBD1. The CDR3 covers 17 residues. The germline V gene has CDR1 MNHNS and CDR2 SASEGT. Written as DNA, the CDR3 is TGTGCCATCAGTGAAACTCTAAACAGGGGGCCCGACTATGGCTACACCTCC. Residues: CAISETLNRGPDYGYTS.

This clonotype was picked up a small number of times. V is TRBV28 and J is TRBJ1-5, with no clear D. Trimming took 3 bases from V and 3 from J, leaving 12 bases between them. Germline CDR1 and CDR2: MDHEN and SYDVKM. The CDR3 loop spans 15 amino acids. The CDR3 bases are TGTGCCAGCAGTTTTGACTCTAATCCCAATCAGCCCCAGCATTTT. Protein product: CASSFDSNPNQPQHF. Full variable domain (rest looked up from reference TRBV28 and TRBJ1-5): DVKVTQSSRYLVKRTGEKVFLECVQDMDHENMFWYRQDPGLGLRLIYFSYDVKMKEKGDIPEGYSVSREKKERFSLILESASTNQTSMYLCASSFDSNPNQPQHFGDGTRLSIL.

Comments on this clonotype: Relative to the germline gene, one junction end is altered; a read error may explain this. The rearrangement links TRBV28 to TRBJ1-2, with D possibly being TRBD1 (5 bases). The CDR3 contains 16 residues. The germline V gene encodes CDR1 MDHEN and CDR2 SYDVKM. This CDR3 reads CASSLGGWARNYGHTF. CDR3 DNA: TGTGCCAGCAGTTTAGGGGGATGGGCCCGCAACTATGGCCACACCTTC.

This clonotype was seen a handful of times. V and J are TRBV5-1 and TRBJ2-4; 11 nucleotides agree with TRBD2. This CDR3 has 15 residues. CDR1 SGHRS and CDR2 YFSETQ come from the germline V gene. Losses at the gene ends were 6 bases for V and 4 bases for J; bases not matched to a gene: 6. CDR3 nucleotide sequence: TGCGCCAGCACCGAGACTAGCGGGACGAAAAACATTCAGTACTTC. Protein: CASTETSGTKNIQYF.

Remarks on this clonotype: A junction boundary mismatches the germline segment, possibly from a read error. The chain couples TRBV11-2 to TRBJ2-1, with TRBD1 matching over 9 bases. The CDR3 is 15 residues long. The V gene's germline CDR1 is SGHAT and CDR2 FQNNGV. The CDR3 loop reads CVSSILNDRGNEQFF. The CDR3 DNA is TGTGTCAGCAGCATACTTAATGACAGGGGGAATGAGCAGTTCTTC.

As to this clonotype: A read error may explain this, as a much larger clone is one base away. The J gene is TRBJ2-7, the V gene TRBV28; D is unresolved. The CDR3 extends over 11 amino acids. In germline, CDR1 is MDHEN, CDR2 SYDVKM. CDR3 amino acids: CASMSPYAQYF. DNA for the CDR3: TGTGCCAGCATGTCCCCCTACGCGCAGTACTTC.

The V call is TRBV5-1, the J call TRBJ2-3; 9 bases are a match to TRBD2. The CDR3 contains 15 residues. V shed 5 bases, J shed 7 bases, and the junction held 11 bases outside the gene matches. Germline loops: CDR1 SGHRS, CDR2 YFSETQ. The CDR3 reads CASRPTAGGGHTQYF. The CDR3 coding sequence is TGCGCCAGCAGGCCTACAGCGGGAGGTGGACATACGCAGTATTTT.

Points on this clonotype: Relative to the germline gene, one junction end is altered; a read error may explain this. This chain uses TRBV7-8 with TRBJ2-3, with TRBD2 matching 10 bases. CDR3 length equals 16 residues. Germline lookup yields CDR1 SGHVS and CDR2 FQNEAQ. CDR3 protein: CASSPRAGGPADTQYF. The CDR3 DNA reads TGTGCCAGCAGCCCCCGAGCGGGAGGGCCCGCAGATACGCAATATTTT.

On this clonotype: Germline is not matched at one junction end, which may reflect a read error. The chain joins TRBV6-6 to TRBJ2-6, with D possibly being TRBD1 (5 bases). CDR1 and CDR2 from the germline V gene are MNHNY and SVGAGI (reference sequence). The CDR3 is 13 residues long. The CDR3 nucleotides read TGTGCCAGCACCCCGTCTGGGGCCAACGTCCTGGCTTTC. This codes for CASTPSGANVLAF.

The rearrangement joins TRBV4-2 to TRBJ2-3; D is uncertain. Germline loops: CDR1 LGHNA, CDR2 YNFKEQ. The CDR3 length is 15 residues. The germline V and J ends were trimmed by 1 base and 5 bases, with 13 bases remaining between them. As DNA, the CDR3 is TGTGCCAGCAGCCAAGTAGGTTCGTTCGGAGATACGCAGTATTTT. This codes for CASSQVGSFGDTQYF.

A word on this clonotype: A read error is possible here, since a much larger clone lies one base away. The chain uses TRBV29-1 and TRBJ2-3; 7 positions agree with TRBD2. The CDR3 is 13 amino acids. CDR1 is SQVTM, CDR2 ANQGSEA, per germline. CDR3 DNA: TGCAGCGTTGGGACTAGTTTCAGAGATAGGCAGTATTTT. Translated, it gives CSVGTSFRDRQYF.

As to this clonotype: Compared with germline, one end of the junction differs, possibly owing to a read error. The chain has TRBV4-2 and TRBJ2-1; maybe TRBD1 (5 bases). Per the germline V gene, CDR1 is LGHNA and CDR2 is YNFKEQ. CDR3 length: 14 amino acids. The CDR3 DNA reads TGTGCCAACAGCCAAGGCTCCATAGGGGTTGAGCAGTTCTTC. It translates to CANSQGSIGVEQFF.

As regards this clonotype: A read error may produce the germline difference seen at one junction end. The chain joins TRBV6-1 to TRBJ1-2, with 7 bases identical to TRBD1. CDR3 length equals 15 residues. Germline V gene sequence: CDR1 MNHNS, CDR2 SASEGT. CDR3: CASNDPETGNYGYIF. The CDR3 DNA sequence: TGTGCCAGCAATGATCCTGAGACAGGGAACTATGGCTACATCTTC.

The chain carries TRBV9 and TRBJ1-2; D unresolved. V gave up 3 bases and J gave up 8 bases, with 17 bases separating them. The germline CDR1 and CDR2 sequences are SGDLS and YYNGEE. This CDR3 is built from 14 residues. The CDR3 protein is CASSASVETWGYTF. The CDR3 DNA reads as TGTGCCAGCAGCGCCTCGGTAGAGACGTGGGGCTACACCTTC.

About this clonotype itself: The junction shows a germline mismatch at one end, possibly a read error. The rearrangement uses TRBV24-1 and TRBJ1-5, with a possible D match to TRBD1 (5 bases). Germline values: CDR1 KGHDR, CDR2 SFDVKD. The CDR3 consists of 12 residues. CDR3 nucleotide sequence: TGTGTCACCAGGGACAGCAATCAGCCCCAGCATTTT. This sequence encodes CVTRDSNQPQHF.

As regards this clonotype: One end of the junction is discordant with germline, which a read error may explain. V is TRBV6-5 and J is TRBJ1-1, with D possibly being TRBD1 (6 bases). The CDR3 extends over 14 amino acids. Germline loops: CDR1 MNHEY, CDR2 SVGAGI. As DNA, the CDR3 is TGTGCCATCAGCCAGGGACAAACGAACACTAAAGCTTTCTTT. It encodes CAISQGQTNTKAFF.

Concerning this clonotype: The conserved phenylalanine or tryptophan is not found at the CDR3 terminus, so this likely reflects a read error. The rearrangement uses TRBV6-2 or TRBV6-3 and TRBJ2-7; D gene uncertain. The CDR3 runs to 15 residues. The V gene lost 5 bases and the J gene lost 6 bases, with 20 bases spanning the gap. Looked up from germline, CDR1 is MNHEY and CDR2 is SVGEGT. CDR3 protein: CASSDPLSRSCEQYI. The CDR3 DNA reads TGTGCCAGCAGTGACCCTTTATCGCGATCGTGCGAGCAGTACATC.

A few counts support this clonotype. A read error may be the cause here, since a much bigger clone is one base away. Here the CDR3 reads CACSYGAGYEQYF. CDR3 nucleotide sequence: TGTGCCTGCAGTTACGGTGCTGGTTACGAGCAGTACTTC. The genes are TRBV6-6 and TRBJ2-7; no firm D call. The germline gives CDR1 MNHNY, CDR2 SVGAGI (reference sequence). The CDR3 extends over 13 amino acids.

The V call is TRBV29-1, the J call TRBJ1-2; TRBD1 might be the D (6 bases). V lost 7 bases to trimming and J lost 6 bases, with 18 bases between them. Germline V lookup: CDR1 SQVTM, CDR2 ANQGSEA. CDR3 length: 13 amino acids. In DNA, the CDR3 is TGCAGCGCTGATGAACAGGGTGCGCATGGCTACACCTTC. Amino acid sequence: CSADEQGAHGYTF.

With respect to this clonotype: The CDR3 does not end in the conserved phenylalanine or tryptophan, so this is likely a read error. The chain couples TRBV28 to TRBJ1-3, with no clear D. The CDR3 sequence is 16 residues long. Germline-derived CDR1 and CDR2 are MDHEN and SYDVKM. The CDR3 DNA reads TGTGCCAGCAGTTCCCCCGCGGGTATCGGAGGAAACACAATATATTCT. This encodes CASSSPAGIGGNTIYS.

About this clonotype: Given a much more abundant clone one base away, this may be a read error. V gene TRBV5-4 combines with J gene TRBJ2-6, with D perhaps given as TRBD1 or TRBD2 (5 bases each). The CDR3 is 15 amino acids. From germline, CDR1 is SGHNT and CDR2 YYREEE (reference sequence). DNA of the CDR3: TGTGCCAGCAGCTTGGGGGGGAGTGGGGCCAACGTCCAGACTTTC. Residues: CASSLGGSGANVQTF.

With respect to this clonotype: A read error may produce the germline difference seen at one junction end. V is TRBV6-5 and J is TRBJ1-1; no reliable D call. The CDR3 contains 13 residues. The germline CDR1 and CDR2 sequences are MNHEY and SVGAGI. Written as DNA, the CDR3 is TGTGCCAGCAGTTTGAACTCGTTCACTGCAGCTTTCTTT. Protein product: CASSLNSFTAAFF.

The genes are TRBV19 and TRBJ2-3; 7 bases are a match to TRBD1. Unmatched junction bases numbered 28, after V lost 4 bases and J lost 0 bases. This CDR3 has 23 amino acids. From germline, CDR1 is LNHDA and CDR2 SQIVND (reference sequence). This CDR3 is CASSTYVPYRGAKETSSTDTQYF. CDR3 sequence (DNA): TGTGCCAGTAGTACATATGTCCCTTACAGGGGTGCCAAGGAGACTTCTAGCACAGATACGCAGTATTTT.